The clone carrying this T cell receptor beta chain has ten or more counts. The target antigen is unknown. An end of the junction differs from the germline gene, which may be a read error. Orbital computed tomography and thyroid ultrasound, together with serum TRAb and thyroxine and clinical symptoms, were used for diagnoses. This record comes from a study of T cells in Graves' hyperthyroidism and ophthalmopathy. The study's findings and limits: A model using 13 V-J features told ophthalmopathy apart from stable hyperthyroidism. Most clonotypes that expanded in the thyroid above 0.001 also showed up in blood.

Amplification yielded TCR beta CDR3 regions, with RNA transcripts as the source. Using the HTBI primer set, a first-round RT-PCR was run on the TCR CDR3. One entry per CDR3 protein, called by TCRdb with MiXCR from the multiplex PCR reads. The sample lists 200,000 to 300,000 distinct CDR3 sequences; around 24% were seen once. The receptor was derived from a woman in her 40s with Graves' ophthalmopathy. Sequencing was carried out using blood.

The CDR3 here is CASSLDLAKNIQYF. The CDR3 bases are TGTGCCAGCAGCCTCGATCTAGCCAAAAACATTCAGTACTTC. The chain employs TRBV5-1 and TRBJ2-4; D is unclear. Germline assignment: CDR1 SGHRS and CDR2 YFSETQ. CDR3 length: 14 amino acids.